One sample yielded the 12 T cell receptor beta chains listed below, sequenced in a study of blood T cell repertoires in COVID-19. Produced via immunoSEQ multiplex PCR; TCRdb's table is partial and in-frame only. The sample includes approximately 270,000 clones, about 90% seen only once; the top ten take over 1.2%. The sample consisted of peripheral blood. These TCRs come from a man older than 75 with acute or convalescent COVID-19.

The gene calls are TRBV18 and TRBJ2-1, with D possibly TRBD2 on 6 matching bases. V dropped 3 bases and J dropped 0 bases, with 18 bases sitting between them. This CDR3 is built from 18 residues. The germline V gene has CDR1 KGHSH and CDR2 LQKENI. The CDR3 DNA reads as TGTGCCAGCTCACCGGTTCGTCCTAGCGCGAGCTCCTACAATGAGCAGTTCTTC. Translating gives CASSPVRPSASSYNEQFF.

The V gene is TRBV5-1, the J gene TRBJ2-1, with 14 bases identical to TRBD2. There are 19 residues in the CDR3. With V trimmed by 5 bases and J by 3 bases, 13 bases remained unmatched. Germline V gene lookup returns CDR1 SGHRS and CDR2 YFSETQ. The chain's CDR3 is CASSLGLAGAANFYNEQFF. The CDR3 coding sequence is TGCGCCAGCAGTCTGGGACTAGCGGGGGCCGCAAACTTCTACAATGAGCAGTTCTTC.

This clone occurred a few times. This chain connects TRBV10-3 to TRBJ2-1; 10 positions agree with TRBD2. Trimming cost V 10 bases and J 1 base; bases outside gene matches: 19. The CDR3 has 19 amino acids. Germline V CDR1 and CDR2: ENHRY, SYGVKD. As DNA, the CDR3 is TGTGCCACAGGGGCTTGGGATTCTTTAGCGGGAGGATCCTACAATGAGCAGTTCTTC. Translation gives CATGAWDSLAGGSYNEQFF.

The V and J genes are TRBV14 and TRBJ1-5; TRBD1 aligns across 7 bases. The V gene end was trimmed by 5 bases and the J gene end by 7 bases; junction bases not matched to a gene: 8. The CDR3 sequence is 14 residues long. From germline, CDR1 is SGHDN and CDR2 FVKESK. CDR3 sequence (DNA): TGTGCCAGCAGCTCGCGACAGGGTAGACAGCCCCAGCATTTT. Amino acid sequence: CASSSRQGRQPQHF.

The chain combines TRBV6-1 with TRBJ1-2; 7 bases fit TRBD1. The CDR3 totals 15 residues. The V segment lost 2 bases and the J segment 4 bases; nucleotides outside the gene matches: 7. CDR1 is MNHNS and CDR2 is SASEGT in the germline V gene. CDR3 nucleotide sequence: TGTGCCAGCAGTGAAACCCTTTACAGGGGCTATGGCTACACCTTC. It is translated as CASSETLYRGYGYTF.

This chain links TRBV27 with TRBJ1-5, with 8 bases identical to TRBD1. The CDR3 contains 19 residues. With 3 bases clipped from V and 2 bases from J, the junction kept 15 bases outside the gene matches. The V gene's germline CDR1 is MNHEY and CDR2 SMNVEV (reference sequence). The CDR3 is CASSFHGTGPHRGNQPQHF. CDR3 DNA sequence: TGTGCCAGCAGTTTCCACGGGACAGGCCCCCACCGTGGCAATCAGCCCCAGCATTTT.

This clone has a single count. V usage is TRBV7-2 and J usage is TRBJ2-1; 7 bases line up with TRBD2. Losses at the gene ends were 5 bases for V and 4 bases for J; bases not matched to a gene: 5. The CDR3 is 14 residues long. Looked up from germline, CDR1 is SGHTA and CDR2 is FQGNSA. The CDR3 spells CASSTDSGYNEQFF. CDR3 DNA sequence: TGTGCCAGCAGCACAGATAGCGGGTACAATGAGCAGTTCTTC.

V gene TRBV21-1 combines with J gene TRBJ2-3; TRBD2, as called in the table, went unchecked against the DNA. TRBV21-1 is assigned pseudogene status. This CDR3 has 14 residues. CDR3 sequence reads: CASEEQREEDTQYF. CDR3 nucleotides: TGTGCCAGCGAAGAACAGCGGGAGGAAGATACGCAGTATTTT.

For this clone: Other DNA variants within this sample encode the same CDR3. The chain uses TRBV19 and TRBJ1-1, with unresolved D. The CDR3 has 14 residues. Germline V gene lookup returns CDR1 LNHDA and CDR2 SQIVND (reference sequence). Between the trimmed V and J ends, which lost 3 bases and 0 bases, there was a span of 8 bases. The CDR3 reads CASSIGQVNTEAFF. CDR3 in DNA: TGTGCCAGTAGTATTGGGCAGGTGAACACTGAAGCTTTCTTT.

This chain links TRBV18 with TRBJ2-3, with D unclear. Trimming pared 0 bases from V and 0 bases from J, leaving 7 bases between. Germline V CDR1 and CDR2: KGHSH, LQKENI. The CDR3 runs to 15 residues. CDR3 region: CASSPPSQSTDTQYF. The CDR3 DNA reads as TGTGCCAGCTCACCACCATCACAGAGCACAGATACGCAGTATTTT.

The chain uses TRBV6-2 or TRBV6-3 and TRBJ1-5, with TRBD1 identical over 8 bases. Germline V gives CDR1 MNHEY, CDR2 SVGEGT. J was trimmed by 3 bases and V by 4 bases; bases with no gene match: 2. CDR3 length: 14 residues. This chain's CDR3 is CASSSGGINQPQHF. The DNA of the CDR3 is TGTGCCAGCAGTTCAGGGGGCATCAATCAGCCCCAGCATTTT.

V is TRBV7-2 and J is TRBJ2-5; D is possibly TRBD1 (6 bases). This CDR3 has 14 residues. V gave up 6 bases and J gave up 3 bases, with 14 bases separating them. The germline V gene has CDR1 SGHTA and CDR2 FQGNSA. CDR3 in amino acids: CASSHDRTKETQYF. DNA of the CDR3: TGTGCCAGCAGTCATGACAGGACGAAAGAGACCCAGTACTTC.